The clone carrying this T cell receptor beta chain was seen a few times. Trimming stripped 5 bases from V and 4 bases from J, with 12 bases between. The CDR3 consists of 13 residues. The germline V gene encodes CDR1 MNHEY and CDR2 SMNVEV (reference sequence). Using immunoSEQ multiplex PCR, the repertoire was profiled, and TCRdb retains in-frame clones only, with some absent. The repertoire consists of some 740,000 clones, with around 93% occurring once and the leading ten covering less than 25%. This sample stems from a study of shared clonotypes between healthy human individuals. Naive CD8 cells, CD45RO-negative and positively selected for CCR7, excluded terminally differentiated effector memory CD45RA+ cells.

The sequencing sample was made of naive CD8+ T cells sorted from blood. The chain carries TRBV27 and TRBJ2-7, with D unclear. The receptor comes from a man under 40 in good health. The CDR3 DNA follows: TGTGCCAGCAGTCGAGGCGGCGAATACGAGCAGTACTTC. It codes for CASSRGGEYEQYF.